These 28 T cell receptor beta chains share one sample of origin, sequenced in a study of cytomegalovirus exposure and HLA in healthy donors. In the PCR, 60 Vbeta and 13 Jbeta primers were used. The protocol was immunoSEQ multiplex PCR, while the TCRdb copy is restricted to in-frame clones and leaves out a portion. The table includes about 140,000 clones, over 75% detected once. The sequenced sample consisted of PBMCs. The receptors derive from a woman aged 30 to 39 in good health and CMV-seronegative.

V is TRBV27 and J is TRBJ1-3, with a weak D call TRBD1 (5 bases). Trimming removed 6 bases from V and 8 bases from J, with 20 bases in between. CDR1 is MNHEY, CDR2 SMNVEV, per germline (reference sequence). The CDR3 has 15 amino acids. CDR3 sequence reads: CASSESGGDGDTIYF. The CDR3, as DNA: TGTGCCAGCAGCGAGAGCGGGGGTGACGGGGACACCATATATTTT.

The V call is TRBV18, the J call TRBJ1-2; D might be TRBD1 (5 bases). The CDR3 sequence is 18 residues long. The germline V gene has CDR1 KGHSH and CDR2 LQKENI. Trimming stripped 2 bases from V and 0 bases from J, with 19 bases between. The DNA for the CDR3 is TGTGCCAGCTCACCAATTTCAGTGTTACAGGACCCTAACTATGGCTACACCTTC. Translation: CASSPISVLQDPNYGYTF.

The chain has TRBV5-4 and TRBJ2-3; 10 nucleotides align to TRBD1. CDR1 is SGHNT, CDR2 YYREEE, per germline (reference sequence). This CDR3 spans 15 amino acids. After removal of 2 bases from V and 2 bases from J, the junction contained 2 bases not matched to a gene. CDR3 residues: CASSFGQGVTDTQYF. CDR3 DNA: TGTGCCAGCAGCTTCGGACAGGGGGTCACAGATACGCAGTATTTT.

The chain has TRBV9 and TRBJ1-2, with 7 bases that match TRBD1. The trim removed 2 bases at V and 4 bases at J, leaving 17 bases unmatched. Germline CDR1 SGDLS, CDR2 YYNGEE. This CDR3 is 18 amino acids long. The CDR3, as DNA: TGTGCCAGCAGCGTCGGTGGTGGAGGAACAGGGGCTATCTATGGCTACACCTTC. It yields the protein CASSVGGGGTGAIYGYTF.

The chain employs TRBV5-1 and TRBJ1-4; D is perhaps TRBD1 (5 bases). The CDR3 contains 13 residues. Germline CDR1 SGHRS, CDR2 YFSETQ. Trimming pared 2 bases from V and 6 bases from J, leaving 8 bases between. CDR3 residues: CASSFGGDEKLFF. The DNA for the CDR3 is TGCGCCAGCAGCTTCGGGGGGGATGAAAAACTGTTTTTT.

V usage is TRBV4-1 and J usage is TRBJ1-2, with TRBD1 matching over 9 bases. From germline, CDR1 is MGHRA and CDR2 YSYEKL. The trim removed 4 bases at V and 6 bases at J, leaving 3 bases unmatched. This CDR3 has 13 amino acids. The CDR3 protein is CASSLNRGHGYTF. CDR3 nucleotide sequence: TGCGCCAGCAGCCTCAACAGGGGGCATGGCTACACCTTC.

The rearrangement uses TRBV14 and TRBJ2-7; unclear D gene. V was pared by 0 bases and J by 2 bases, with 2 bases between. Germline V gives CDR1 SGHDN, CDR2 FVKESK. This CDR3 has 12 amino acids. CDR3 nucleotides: TGTGCCAGCAGCCAAGATACCTACGAGCAGTACTTC. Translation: CASSQDTYEQYF.

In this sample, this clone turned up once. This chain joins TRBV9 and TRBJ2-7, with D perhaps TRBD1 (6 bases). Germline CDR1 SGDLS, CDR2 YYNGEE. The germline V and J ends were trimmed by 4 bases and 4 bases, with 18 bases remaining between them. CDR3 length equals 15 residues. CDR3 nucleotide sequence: TGTGCCAGCAGCCCCCAGGGACACGGCCTATACGAGCAGTACTTC. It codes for CASSPQGHGLYEQYF.

The CDR3, as DNA: TGTGCCAGCAGGGTGGGACACCGGAACACTGAAGCTTTCTTT. This encodes CASRVGHRNTEAFF. This chain connects TRBV2 to TRBJ1-1, with TRBD1 as a possible D gene (6 bases). CDR1 SNHLY and CDR2 FYNNEI come from the germline V gene. V was trimmed by 6 bases and J by 1 base, leaving 12 bases between them. This CDR3 comprises 14 residues.

This CDR3 is CASSPRQGANSNEKLFF. The CDR3 bases are TGTGCCAGCTCACCCCGACAGGGGGCAAACTCTAATGAAAAACTGTTTTTT. The gene calls are TRBV18 and TRBJ1-4, with 10 bases fitting TRBD1. Per the germline V gene, CDR1 is KGHSH and CDR2 is LQKENI. The CDR3 has 17 amino acids. With V trimmed by 3 bases and J by 3 bases, 7 bases remained unmatched.

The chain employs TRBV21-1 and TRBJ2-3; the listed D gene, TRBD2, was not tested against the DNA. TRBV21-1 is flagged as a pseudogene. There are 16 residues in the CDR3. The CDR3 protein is CASSTPIGGITDTQYF. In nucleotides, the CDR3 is TGTGCCAGCAGCACCCCTATCGGGGGGATCACAGATACGCAGTATTTT.

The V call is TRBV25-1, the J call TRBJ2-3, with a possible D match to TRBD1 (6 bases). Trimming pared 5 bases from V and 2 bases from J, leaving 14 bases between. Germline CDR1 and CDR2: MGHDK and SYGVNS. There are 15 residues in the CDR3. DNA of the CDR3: TGTGCCAGCAGTTCAGGGGTCTTTTACACAGATACGCAGTATTTT. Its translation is CASSSGVFYTDTQYF.

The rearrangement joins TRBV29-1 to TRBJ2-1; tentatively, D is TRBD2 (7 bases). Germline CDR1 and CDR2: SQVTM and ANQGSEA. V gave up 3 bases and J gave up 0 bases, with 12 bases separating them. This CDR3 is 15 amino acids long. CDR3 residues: CSVEKGGSSYNEQFF. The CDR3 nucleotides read TGCAGCGTTGAGAAGGGGGGGAGCTCCTACAATGAGCAGTTCTTC.

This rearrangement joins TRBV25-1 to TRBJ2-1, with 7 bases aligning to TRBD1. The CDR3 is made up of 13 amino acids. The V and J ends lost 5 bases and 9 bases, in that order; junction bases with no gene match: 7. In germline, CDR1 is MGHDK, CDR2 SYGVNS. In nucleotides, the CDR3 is TGTGCCAGCAGTCCGGGACAGTCGAGTGAGCAGTTCTTC. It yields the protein CASSPGQSSEQFF.

The CDR3: CASSVQGSDTQYF. The CDR3 DNA follows: TGTGCCAGCAGTGTCCAGGGGAGCGATACGCAGTATTTT. The chain recombines TRBV6-6 with TRBJ2-3; weak D call: TRBD1 (6 bases). The CDR3 length is 13 residues. Germline V gene data show CDR1 as MNHNY and CDR2 as SVGAGI (reference sequence). V lost 5 bases, J lost 6 bases, and 12 bases lay in between.

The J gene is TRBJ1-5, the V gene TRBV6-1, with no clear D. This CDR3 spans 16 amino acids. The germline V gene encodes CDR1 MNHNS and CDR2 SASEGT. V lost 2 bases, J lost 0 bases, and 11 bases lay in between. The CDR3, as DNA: TGTGCCAGCAGTGAACTGGCCGATGATAGCAATCAGCCCCAGCATTTT. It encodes CASSELADDSNQPQHF.

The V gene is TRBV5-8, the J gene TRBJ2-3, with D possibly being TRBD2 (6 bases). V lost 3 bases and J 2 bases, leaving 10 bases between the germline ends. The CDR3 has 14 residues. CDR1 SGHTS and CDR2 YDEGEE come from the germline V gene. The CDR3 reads CASSSWTITDTQYF. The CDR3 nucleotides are TGTGCCAGCAGCTCCTGGACTATCACAGATACGCAGTATTTT.

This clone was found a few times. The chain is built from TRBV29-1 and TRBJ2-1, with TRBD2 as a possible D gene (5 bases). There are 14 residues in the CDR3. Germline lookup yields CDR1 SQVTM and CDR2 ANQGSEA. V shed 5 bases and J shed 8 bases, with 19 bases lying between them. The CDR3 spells CSVTLAEVAYEQFF. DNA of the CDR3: TGCAGCGTTACCCTGGCGGAGGTGGCCTATGAGCAGTTCTTC.

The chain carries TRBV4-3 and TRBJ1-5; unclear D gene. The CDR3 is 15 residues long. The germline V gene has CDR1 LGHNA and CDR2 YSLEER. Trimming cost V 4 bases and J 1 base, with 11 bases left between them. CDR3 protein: CASSLQFPSNQPQHF. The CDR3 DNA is TGCGCCAGCAGCCTGCAGTTTCCGAGCAATCAGCCCCAGCATTTT.

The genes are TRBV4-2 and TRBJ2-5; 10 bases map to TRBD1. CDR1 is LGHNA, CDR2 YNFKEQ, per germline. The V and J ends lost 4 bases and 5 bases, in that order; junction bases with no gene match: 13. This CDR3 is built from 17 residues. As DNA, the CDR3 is TGTGCCAGCAGCCTTACCGGGACAGGGGAGGGGATGGAGACCCAGTACTTC. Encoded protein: CASSLTGTGEGMETQYF.

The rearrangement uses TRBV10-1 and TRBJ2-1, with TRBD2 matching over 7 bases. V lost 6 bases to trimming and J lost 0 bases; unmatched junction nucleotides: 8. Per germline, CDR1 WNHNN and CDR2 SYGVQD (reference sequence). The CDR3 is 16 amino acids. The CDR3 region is CASSSGGYRSYNEQFF. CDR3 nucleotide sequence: TGCGCCAGCAGCTCCGGGGGGTATCGCTCCTACAATGAGCAGTTCTTC.

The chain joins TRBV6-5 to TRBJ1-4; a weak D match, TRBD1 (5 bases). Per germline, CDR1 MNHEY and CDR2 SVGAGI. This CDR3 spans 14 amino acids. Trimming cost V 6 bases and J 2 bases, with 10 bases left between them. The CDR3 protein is CASRQGWTNEKLFF. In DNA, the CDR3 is TGTGCCAGCAGGCAGGGATGGACTAATGAAAAACTGTTTTTT.

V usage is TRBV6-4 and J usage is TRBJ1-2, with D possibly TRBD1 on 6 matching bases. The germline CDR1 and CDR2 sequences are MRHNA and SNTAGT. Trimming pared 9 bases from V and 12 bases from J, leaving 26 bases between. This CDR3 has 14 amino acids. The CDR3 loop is CASSTYNRAPSHTF. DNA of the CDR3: TGTGCCAGTAGTACCTACAACAGGGCCCCCTCTCACACCTTC.

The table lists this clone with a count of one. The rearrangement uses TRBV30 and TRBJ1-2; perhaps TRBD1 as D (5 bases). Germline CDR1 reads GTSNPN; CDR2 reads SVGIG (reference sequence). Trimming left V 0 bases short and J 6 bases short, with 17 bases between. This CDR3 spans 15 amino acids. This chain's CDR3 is CAWSVLLAATDGYTF. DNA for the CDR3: TGTGCCTGGAGTGTACTACTCGCGGCGACAGATGGCTACACCTTC.

The DNA of the CDR3 is TGCGCCAGCAGCTTTGACAGGAGCTCCTACGAGCAGTACTTC. Encoded protein: CASSFDRSSYEQYF. The chain employs TRBV5-1 and TRBJ2-7, with D possibly being TRBD1 (6 bases). Germline V gene sequence: CDR1 SGHRS, CDR2 YFSETQ. Trimming left V 2 bases short and J 0 bases short, with 9 bases between. The CDR3 runs to 14 residues.

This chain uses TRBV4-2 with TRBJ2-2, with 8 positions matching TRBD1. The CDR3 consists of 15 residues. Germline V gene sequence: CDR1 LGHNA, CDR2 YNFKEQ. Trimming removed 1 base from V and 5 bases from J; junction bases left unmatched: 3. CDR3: CASSQAGGRTGELFF. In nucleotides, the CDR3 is TGTGCCAGCAGCCAAGCAGGGGGCCGGACCGGGGAGCTGTTTTTT.

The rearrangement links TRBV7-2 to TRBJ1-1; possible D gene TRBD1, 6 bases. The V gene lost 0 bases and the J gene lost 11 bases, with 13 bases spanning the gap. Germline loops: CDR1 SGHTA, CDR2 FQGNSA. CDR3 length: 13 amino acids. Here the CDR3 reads CASSLAGEGGAFF. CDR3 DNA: TGTGCCAGCAGCTTAGCGGGGGAGGGGGGGGCTTTCTTT.

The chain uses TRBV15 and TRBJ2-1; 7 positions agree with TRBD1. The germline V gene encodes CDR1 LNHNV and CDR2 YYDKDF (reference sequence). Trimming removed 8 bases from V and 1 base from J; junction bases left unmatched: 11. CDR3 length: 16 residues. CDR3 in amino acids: CATEAFRTGSYNEQFF. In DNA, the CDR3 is TGTGCCACCGAAGCGTTCAGGACAGGTTCCTACAATGAGCAGTTCTTC.